The 2 T cell receptor beta chains below were found in one sample sequenced in a study of blood T cells in healthy people across ages. It was with a sample-barcoded 5' primer and a J-beta primer mix that a second PCR of about 7 to 12 cycles was run. TCRdb independently ran MiXCR on the 5' RACE reads; one entry per CDR3 protein. The profile shows about 1.8 million distinct CDR3 sequences, 49% of them singletons. The sample taken for sequencing was blood. Source of these receptors: a woman aged 40 to 50 in good health.

The rearrangement links TRBV6-1 to TRBJ2-7; tentative D call: TRBD1 (6 bases). Germline V gene data show CDR1 as MNHNS and CDR2 as SASEGT. Trimming shortened V by 4 bases and J by 2 bases, and 15 bases separated the two germline ends. The CDR3 runs 15 residues. DNA of the CDR3: TGTGCCAGCAGTGTGTACCGGGACACGACCTACGAGCAGTACTTC. This codes for CASSVYRDTTYEQYF.

The gene calls are TRBV12-3 or TRBV12-4 and TRBJ2-1; possibly TRBD1 for D (5 bases). V lost 3 bases to trimming and J lost 0 bases, with 12 bases between them. This CDR3 is built from 16 residues. The CDR3 coding sequence is TGTGCCAGCAGTTTTTGGACAAAGAGCTCCTACAATGAGCAGTTCTTC. Translation: CASSFWTKSSYNEQFF.